This T cell receptor beta chain derives from a study of CD8+ T cells in alopecia areata. Overall study: Treated patients were dosed with oral tofacitinib, taking 5 to 10 mg twice daily. Study conclusions and caveats: Compared with normal scalp, lesional scalp had higher clonality and more expanded CD8+ clones. Unlike in mice, where it was clearer, TCR sharing across patients was less clear, possibly HLA-related.

In each case, RNA was isolated and then reverse transcribed into cDNA as the sequencing template. Sequencing used immunoSEQ multiplex PCR; TCRdb keeps in-frame clones, though not all of them. The sample yields 160,000 or so clones, less than 80% seen once. As to this clone: The antigen remains undetermined.

The J segment lost 8 bases and the V segment lost 1 base, leaving 9 bases of the junction unmatched. CDR3 length: 17 amino acids. From germline, CDR1 is SGHAT and CDR2 FQNNGV. This chain uses TRBV11-2 with TRBJ1-6; 9 bases map to TRBD1. The receptor's source is a human donor with alopecia areata. The sequenced sample was CD8+ T cells sorted from blood, obtained at week 0. CDR3 sequence (DNA): TGTGCCAGCAGCTTAGGTTGGGGACAGGGTGATGATTCACCCCTCCACTTT. Protein sequence: CASSLGWGQGDDSPLHF.